The TCR beta chain described here comes from a study of Graves' ophthalmopathy and Graves' hyperthyroidism. Amplified material comprised TCR beta CDR3 regions derived from RNA transcripts. Second-round multiplex PCR came after a first-round RT-PCR that employed HTBI primers. In TCRdb, the multiplex PCR reads were re-called with MiXCR into one record per CDR3 protein. This table holds over a million distinct CDR3 sequences, 35% to 40% found once. This clonotype was seen only a few times. Germline V CDR1 and CDR2: SQVTM, ANQGSEA. This CDR3 spans 10 amino acids. Between the trimmed V and J ends, which lost 4 bases and 3 bases, there was a span of 2 bases.

This clonotype was sampled from an adult man with Graves' hyperthyroidism. The chain joins TRBV29-1 to TRBJ2-3, with D unresolved. Sequencing was done on a sample of peripheral blood or thyroid tissue (not recorded which). CDR3 sequence: CSVVTDTQYF. In nucleotides, the CDR3 is TGCAGCGTTGTAACAGATACGCAGTATTTT.